The rows below give T cell receptor beta chains drawn from one sample of a study of neurological immune-mediated disorders. TCRdb analysed the 5' RACE reads with MiXCR anew, one entry per CDR3 protein. The repertoire holds about 120,000 distinct CDR3 sequences, roughly 3.2% seen once, with around 1.4% in the top ten. Specimen: PBMCs. The receptor source for this set is a woman in her thirties with multiple sclerosis. Both conserved end residues are part of each CDR3. The D gene is left open where the match is weak. Clone size is not always given. Where it is, it says once, few, many or a class for expanded clones.

V gene: TRBV7-9; J gene: TRBJ1-1; clone size: many; D gene: NA; CDR3 DNA: TGTGCCAGCAGCTTAGACAGCTGGAACACTGAAGCTTTCTTT; CDR3 protein: CASSLDSWNTEAFF
V gene: TRBV7-9; J gene: TRBJ2-3; clone size: many; D gene: NA; CDR3 DNA: TGTGCCAGCAGCTTTGAGAGCACAGATACGCAGTATTTT; CDR3 protein: CASSFESTDTQYF
V gene: TRBV20-1; J gene: TRBJ1-2; clone size: many; D gene: NA; CDR3 DNA: TGCAGTGCTACCAGGGTAACCATCTATGGCTACACCTTC; CDR3 protein: CSATRVTIYGYTF
V gene: TRBV20-1; J gene: TRBJ1-1; clone size: many; D gene: TRBD1; CDR3 DNA: TGCAGTGCTAGGGCCGGGACAGGGAAGGGAGCTGAAGCTTTCTTT; CDR3 protein: CSARAGTGKGAEAFF
V gene: TRBV7-9; J gene: TRBJ2-7; clone size: few; D gene: NA; CDR3 DNA: TGTGCCAGCAGCCCCAGGCACTTAGGGAGCTACGAGCAGTACTTC; CDR3 protein: CASSPRHLGSYEQYF
V gene: TRBV5-1; J gene: TRBJ2-3; clone size: few; D gene: NA; CDR3 DNA: TGTGCCAGCAGCTTGGACAGCGCTGCAGCGCAGTATTTT; CDR3 protein: CASSLDSAAAQYF
V gene: TRBV5-1; J gene: TRBJ2-7; clone size: many; D gene: TRBD2; CDR3 DNA: TGCGCCAGCAGCGCTGGACTAGCGGGGGCAGAGCAGTACTTC; CDR3 protein: CASSAGLAGAEQYF
V gene: TRBV7-8; J gene: TRBJ2-1; clone size: NA; D gene: NA; CDR3 DNA: TGTGCCAGCAGTGGGTGGGGGGAGAAGAGAGATGAGCAGTTCTTC; CDR3 protein: CASSGWGEKRDEQFF
V gene: TRBV15; J gene: TRBJ2-5; clone size: many; D gene: NA; CDR3 DNA: TGTGCCACCAGCGGATGGACCGGGACACCGAGACAAGAGACCCAGTACTTC; CDR3 protein: CATSGWTGTPRQETQYF
V gene: TRBV7-2; J gene: TRBJ2-3; clone size: many; D gene: NA; CDR3 DNA: TGTGCCAGCAGCTTAGCGGCAGTCACAGATACGCAGTATTTT; CDR3 protein: CASSLAAVTDTQYF
V gene: TRBV5-1; J gene: TRBJ2-1; clone size: many; D gene: NA; CDR3 DNA: TGCGCCAGCAGCTTGGAAATCAGGGAGACCAATGAGCAGTTCTTC; CDR3 protein: CASSLEIRETNEQFF
V gene: TRBV6-5; J gene: TRBJ2-1; clone size: many; D gene: NA; CDR3 DNA: TGTGCCAGCAGTTACGCGGCTGGGGTATACAATGAGCAGTTCTTC; CDR3 protein: CASSYAAGVYNEQFF
V gene: TRBV4-3; J gene: TRBJ2-7; clone size: many; D gene: NA; CDR3 DNA: TGCGCCAGCAGCGAGAATCCACGGGGGAACTACGAGCAGTACTTC; CDR3 protein: CASSENPRGNYEQYF
V gene: TRBV18; J gene: TRBJ2-5; clone size: NA; D gene: NA; CDR3 DNA: TGTGCCAGCTCACCTGACAAAGAGACCCAGTACTTC; CDR3 protein: CASSPDKETQYF
V gene: TRBV10-3; J gene: TRBJ2-3; clone size: many; D gene: NA; CDR3 DNA: TGTGCCATCAGTGTCGCCCGAGATCGCACAGATACGCAGTATTTT; CDR3 protein: CAISVARDRTDTQYF
V gene: TRBV18; J gene: TRBJ1-3; clone size: many; D gene: TRBD1; CDR3 DNA: TGTGCCAGCTCACCATTGGGACAGTTATACCCTGGAAACACCATATATTTT; CDR3 protein: CASSPLGQLYPGNTIYF
V gene: TRBV5-1; J gene: TRBJ2-2; clone size: many; D gene: NA; CDR3 DNA: TGCGCCAGCAGATGGGGCGGAGCGAACACCGGGGAGCTGTTTTTT; CDR3 protein: CASRWGGANTGELFF
V gene: TRBV5-1; J gene: TRBJ1-1; clone size: many; D gene: TRBD1; CDR3 DNA: TGCGCCAGCAGCTTACAGGGGGTAGGTCTAGGCACTGAAGCTTTCTTT; CDR3 protein: CASSLQGVGLGTEAFF
V gene: TRBV20-1; J gene: TRBJ2-5; clone size: NA; D gene: NA; CDR3 DNA: TGCAGTGCTAGAGGGGGGGAGACGGGAAAAGAGACCCAGTACTTC; CDR3 protein: CSARGGETGKETQYF
V gene: TRBV20-1; J gene: TRBJ2-5; clone size: NA; D gene: TRBD1; CDR3 DNA: TGCAGTGCCCCCGGACAGGGGATAGAGACCCAGTACTTC; CDR3 protein: CSAPGQGIETQYF
V gene: TRBV27; J gene: TRBJ2-5; clone size: NA; D gene: TRBD2; CDR3 DNA: TGTGCCAGCAGACTATCGAACGGGAGGGCCCGGGAGACCCAGTACTTC; CDR3 protein: CASRLSNGRARETQYF
V gene: TRBV6-6; J gene: TRBJ2-7; clone size: many; D gene: NA; CDR3 DNA: TGTGCCTCTGCAGGCGCGACCTACGAGCAGTACTTC; CDR3 protein: CASAGATYEQYF
V gene: TRBV7-6; J gene: TRBJ2-7; clone size: many; D gene: NA; CDR3 DNA: TGTGCCAGCAGCCGCGTGGGGGGCGAGCAGTACTTC; CDR3 protein: CASSRVGGEQYF
V gene: TRBV9; J gene: TRBJ2-1; clone size: many; D gene: NA; CDR3 DNA: TGTGCCAGCAGCCCTCCCACAGCCTACAATGAGCAGTTCTTC; CDR3 protein: CASSPPTAYNEQFF
V gene: TRBV5-6; J gene: TRBJ2-3; clone size: many; D gene: TRBD1; CDR3 DNA: TGTGCCAGCAGCAAGGACAGGGGAACAGATACGCAGTATTTT; CDR3 protein: CASSKDRGTDTQYF
V gene: TRBV7-2; J gene: TRBJ2-5; clone size: NA; D gene: TRBD1; CDR3 DNA: TGTGCCAGCAGGGGATCCGGGACAGGGGGCATCGAGACCCAGTACTTC; CDR3 protein: CASRGSGTGGIETQYF
V gene: TRBV7-9; J gene: TRBJ1-2; clone size: many; D gene: NA; CDR3 DNA: TGTGCCAGCAGCTTTGGGGCCCAGCCCAACTATGGCTACACCTTC; CDR3 protein: CASSFGAQPNYGYTF
V gene: TRBV5-6; J gene: TRBJ2-3; clone size: medium-sized; D gene: NA; CDR3 DNA: TGTGCCAGCAGCTTTGTGTCAACCACAGATACGCAGTATTTT; CDR3 protein: CASSFVSTTDTQYF
V gene: TRBV7-8; J gene: TRBJ1-1; clone size: many; D gene: NA; CDR3 DNA: TGTGCCAGCAGCTTTGTACACCCGTCCAACACTGAAGCTTTCTTT; CDR3 protein: CASSFVHPSNTEAFF
V gene: TRBV7-6; J gene: TRBJ1-3; clone size: many; D gene: TRBD1; CDR3 DNA: TGTGCCAGCAGCCGAGACAGGGTCTCTGGAAACACCATATATTTT; CDR3 protein: CASSRDRVSGNTIYF
V gene: TRBV27; J gene: TRBJ1-5; clone size: many; D gene: NA; CDR3 DNA: TGTGCCAGCGGACTCAAGAACAATCAGCCCCAGCATTTT; CDR3 protein: CASGLKNNQPQHF
V gene: TRBV11-2; J gene: TRBJ1-5; clone size: many; D gene: NA; CDR3 DNA: TGTGCCAGCAGCTGGGGGGGGAGTCCGTCGGAGCCCCAGCATTTT; CDR3 protein: CASSWGGSPSEPQHF
V gene: TRBV4-1; J gene: TRBJ2-1; clone size: many; D gene: NA; CDR3 DNA: TGCGCCAGCAGCCAGGTAGGGGCGGGCAATGAGCAGTTCTTC; CDR3 protein: CASSQVGAGNEQFF
V gene: TRBV7-8; J gene: TRBJ2-1; clone size: many; D gene: NA; CDR3 DNA: TGTGCCAGCAGCTTATTCGAGGGCAATGAGCAGTTCTTC; CDR3 protein: CASSLFEGNEQFF
V gene: TRBV7-9; J gene: TRBJ2-2; clone size: many; D gene: NA; CDR3 DNA: TGTGCCAGCAGCTCAAGCACCGCCGGGGAGCTGTTTTTT; CDR3 protein: CASSSSTAGELFF
V gene: TRBV7-8; J gene: TRBJ2-3; clone size: many; D gene: NA; CDR3 DNA: TGTGCCAGCAGTTCATGGGGACTAGATACGCAGTATTTT; CDR3 protein: CASSSWGLDTQYF
V gene: TRBV5-5; J gene: TRBJ2-1; clone size: many; D gene: NA; CDR3 DNA: TGTGCCAGCAGCTTGGAGGGGGAGGCCTCCTACAATGAGCAGTTCTTC; CDR3 protein: CASSLEGEASYNEQFF
V gene: TRBV7-2; J gene: TRBJ1-5; clone size: many; D gene: NA; CDR3 DNA: TGTGCCAGCAGCTTAGAGTCGGGCGATCAGCCCCAGCATTTT; CDR3 protein: CASSLESGDQPQHF
V gene: TRBV20-1; J gene: TRBJ1-1; clone size: many; D gene: NA; CDR3 DNA: TGCAGTCTACTGCAGAACACTGAAGCTTTCTTT; CDR3 protein: CSLLQNTEAFF
V gene: TRBV20-1; J gene: TRBJ1-1; clone size: many; D gene: NA; CDR3 DNA: TGCAGTGCTAGAGATGCCACTGAAGCTTTCTTT; CDR3 protein: CSARDATEAFF
V gene: TRBV19; J gene: TRBJ2-1; clone size: many; D gene: TRBD1; CDR3 DNA: TGTGCCAGTAGTATACCGGGACAGGGCAATGAGCAGTTCTTC; CDR3 protein: CASSIPGQGNEQFF
V gene: TRBV14; J gene: TRBJ2-7; clone size: many; D gene: NA; CDR3 DNA: TGTGCCAGCAGCCAAGATCTGGCAGGGAGGACCTACGAGCAGTACTTC; CDR3 protein: CASSQDLAGRTYEQYF
V gene: TRBV7-2; J gene: TRBJ1-6; clone size: many; D gene: NA; CDR3 DNA: TGTGCCAGCAGCTCCTCGGAAGCTGCCCTCCACTTT; CDR3 protein: CASSSSEAALHF
V gene: TRBV5-5; J gene: TRBJ2-3; clone size: many; D gene: NA; CDR3 DNA: TGTGCCAGCAGCTTTTCGGGCACAGATACGCAGTATTTT; CDR3 protein: CASSFSGTDTQYF
V gene: TRBV7-2; J gene: TRBJ2-1; clone size: many; D gene: NA; CDR3 DNA: TGTGCCAGCAGCTATTTTGGGAGCTCCTACAATGAGCAGTTCTTC; CDR3 protein: CASSYFGSSYNEQFF
V gene: TRBV29-1; J gene: TRBJ1-1; clone size: many; D gene: NA; CDR3 DNA: TGCAGCGTCCAGGACAGCAACACTGAAGCTTTCTTT; CDR3 protein: CSVQDSNTEAFF
V gene: TRBV20-1; J gene: TRBJ2-1; clone size: NA; D gene: NA; CDR3 DNA: TGCAGTGCTAGCAGTATGGGGGCCGCCTCATACAATGAGCAGTTCTTC; CDR3 protein: CSASSMGAASYNEQFF
V gene: TRBV7-2; J gene: TRBJ1-2; clone size: many; D gene: NA; CDR3 DNA: TGTGCCAGCAGCCCACAGGGTAACTATGGCTACACCTTC; CDR3 protein: CASSPQGNYGYTF
V gene: TRBV5-1; J gene: TRBJ2-1; clone size: many; D gene: NA; CDR3 DNA: TGCGCCAGCAGCTTGGGACGGGGACAAGGGGCCAATGAGCAGTTCTTC; CDR3 protein: CASSLGRGQGANEQFF